This TCR beta chain was identified during a study of cytomegalovirus exposure and HLA in healthy donors. Study-wide context: Earlier sequencing of around 190 million T cells yielded fewer than 140 million unique TCR beta sequences. Broader study findings: In a later analysis, TCR beta V- and J-gene trimming showed a link to a missense DCLRE1C variant. High sensitivity and specificity were reportedly achieved when the classifier diagnosed cytomegalovirus status.

Amplification used 60 Vbeta primers and 13 Jbeta primers. Some clones are missing from TCRdb's copy, which holds only in-frame ones; the method was immunoSEQ multiplex PCR. Among around 210,000 clones, around 84% were seen once, and the ten largest hold about 0.22%. This CDR3 is built from 12 residues. V shed 3 bases and J shed 6 bases, with 6 bases lying between them. Germline assignment: CDR1 MGHDK and CDR2 SYGVNS. On this clone itself: The antigen is undetermined.

The chain employs TRBV25-1 and TRBJ2-1; D gene ambiguous. This TCR came from a girl aged 2-10 years in good health and CMV-seronegative. Sequencing was carried out using PBMCs. The CDR3, as DNA: TGTGCCAGCAGTGACCCTCTCAATGAGCAGTTCTTC. Translation gives CASSDPLNEQFF.